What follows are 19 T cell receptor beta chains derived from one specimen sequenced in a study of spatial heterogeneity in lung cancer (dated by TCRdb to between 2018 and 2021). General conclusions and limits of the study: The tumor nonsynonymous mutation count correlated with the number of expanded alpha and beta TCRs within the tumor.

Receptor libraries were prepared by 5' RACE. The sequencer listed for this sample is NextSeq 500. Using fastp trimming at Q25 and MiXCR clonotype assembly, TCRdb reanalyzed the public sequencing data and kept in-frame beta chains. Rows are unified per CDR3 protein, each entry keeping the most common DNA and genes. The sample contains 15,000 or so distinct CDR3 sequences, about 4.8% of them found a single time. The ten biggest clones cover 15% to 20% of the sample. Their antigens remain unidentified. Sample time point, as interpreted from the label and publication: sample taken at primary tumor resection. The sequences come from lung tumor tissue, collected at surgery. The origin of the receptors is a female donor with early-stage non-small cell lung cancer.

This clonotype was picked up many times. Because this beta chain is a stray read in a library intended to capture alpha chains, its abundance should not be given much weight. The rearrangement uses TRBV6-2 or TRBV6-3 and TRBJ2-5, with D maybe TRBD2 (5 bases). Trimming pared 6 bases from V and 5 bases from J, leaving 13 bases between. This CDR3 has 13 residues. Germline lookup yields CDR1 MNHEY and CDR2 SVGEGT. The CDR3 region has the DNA TGTGCCAGCAGCTCAACGACGGGGGAGACCCAGTACTTC. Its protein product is CASSSTTGETQYF.

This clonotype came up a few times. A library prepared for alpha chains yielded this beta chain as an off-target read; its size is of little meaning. The CDR3 DNA reads TGCAGTGCTAGTTCCAGGGGAGACTATGGCTACACCTTC. Protein: CSASSRGDYGYTF. The chain has TRBV20-1 and TRBJ1-2; D might be TRBD1 (6 bases). There are 13 residues in the CDR3. Germline CDR1 and CDR2: DFQATT and SNEGSKA (reference sequence). The germline V and J ends were trimmed by 3 bases and 3 bases, with 11 bases remaining between them.

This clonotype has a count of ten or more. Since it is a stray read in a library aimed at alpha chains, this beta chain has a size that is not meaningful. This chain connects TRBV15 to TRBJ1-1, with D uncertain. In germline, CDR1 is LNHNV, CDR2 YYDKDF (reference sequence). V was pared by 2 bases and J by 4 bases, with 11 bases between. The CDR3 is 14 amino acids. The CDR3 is CATSRSSPRTEAFF. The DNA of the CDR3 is TGTGCCACCAGCAGAAGCTCACCGCGCACTGAAGCTTTCTTT.

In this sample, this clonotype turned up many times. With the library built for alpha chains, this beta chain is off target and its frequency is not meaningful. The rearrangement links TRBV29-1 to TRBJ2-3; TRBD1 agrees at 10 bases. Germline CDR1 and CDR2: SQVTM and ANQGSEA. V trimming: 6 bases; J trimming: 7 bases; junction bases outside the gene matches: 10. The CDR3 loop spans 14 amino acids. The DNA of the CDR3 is TGCAGCGTCCTACCCCGACAGGGGGCGAATACGCAGTATTTT. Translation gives CSVLPRQGANTQYF.

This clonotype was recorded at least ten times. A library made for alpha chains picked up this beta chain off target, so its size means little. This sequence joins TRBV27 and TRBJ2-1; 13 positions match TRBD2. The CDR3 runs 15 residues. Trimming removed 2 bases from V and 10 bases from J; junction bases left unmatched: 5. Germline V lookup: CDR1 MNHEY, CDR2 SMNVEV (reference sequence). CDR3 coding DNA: TGTGCCAGCAGTTTAACTAGCGGGGGGGTAGACGAGCAGTTCTTC. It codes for CASSLTSGGVDEQFF.

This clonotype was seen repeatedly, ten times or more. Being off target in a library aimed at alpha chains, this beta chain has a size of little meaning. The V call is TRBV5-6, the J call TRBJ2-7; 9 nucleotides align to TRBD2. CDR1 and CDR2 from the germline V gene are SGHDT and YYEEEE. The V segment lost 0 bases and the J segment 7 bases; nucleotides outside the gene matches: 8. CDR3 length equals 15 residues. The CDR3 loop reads CASSLVRAGGREQYF. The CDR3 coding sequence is TGTGCCAGCAGCTTGGTTCGAGCGGGGGGCCGGGAGCAGTACTTC.

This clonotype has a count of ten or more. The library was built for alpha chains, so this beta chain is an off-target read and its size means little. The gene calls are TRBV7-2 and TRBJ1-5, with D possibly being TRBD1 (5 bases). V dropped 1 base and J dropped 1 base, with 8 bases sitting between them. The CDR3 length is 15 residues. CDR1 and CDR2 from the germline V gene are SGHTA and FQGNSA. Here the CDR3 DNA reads TGTGCCAGCAGCTTAGTAAGGGGAAGCAATCAGCCCCAGCATTTT. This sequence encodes CASSLVRGSNQPQHF.

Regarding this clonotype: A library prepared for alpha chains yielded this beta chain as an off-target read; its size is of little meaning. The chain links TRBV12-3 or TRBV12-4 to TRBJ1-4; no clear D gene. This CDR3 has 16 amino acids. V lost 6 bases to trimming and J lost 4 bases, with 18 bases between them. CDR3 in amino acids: CASSPVGRTLNEKLFF. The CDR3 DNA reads TGTGCCAGCAGCCCCGTTGGGCGGACCCTTAATGAAAAACTGTTTTTT.

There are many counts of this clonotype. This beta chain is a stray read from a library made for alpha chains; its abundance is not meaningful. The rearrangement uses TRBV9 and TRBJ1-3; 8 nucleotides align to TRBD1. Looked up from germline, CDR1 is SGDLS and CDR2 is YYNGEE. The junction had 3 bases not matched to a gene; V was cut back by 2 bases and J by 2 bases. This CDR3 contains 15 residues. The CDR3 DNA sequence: TGTGCCAGCAGCGTTGGACAGGGCGCTGGAAACACCATATATTTT. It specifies CASSVGQGAGNTIYF.

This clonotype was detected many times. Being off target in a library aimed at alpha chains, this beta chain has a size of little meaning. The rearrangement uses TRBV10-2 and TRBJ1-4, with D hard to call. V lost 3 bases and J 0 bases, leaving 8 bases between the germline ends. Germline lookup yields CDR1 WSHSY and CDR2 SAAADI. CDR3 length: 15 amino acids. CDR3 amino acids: CASSEGGPTNEKLFF. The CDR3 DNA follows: TGCGCCAGCAGTGAAGGCGGCCCAACTAATGAAAAACTGTTTTTT.

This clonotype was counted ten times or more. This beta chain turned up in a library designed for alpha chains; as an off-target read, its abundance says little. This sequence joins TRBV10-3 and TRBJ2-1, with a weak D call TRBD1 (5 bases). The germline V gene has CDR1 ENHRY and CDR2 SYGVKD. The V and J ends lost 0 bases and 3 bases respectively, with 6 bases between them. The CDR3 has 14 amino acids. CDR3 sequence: CAISESGDYNEQFF. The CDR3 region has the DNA TGTGCCATCAGTGAGTCAGGGGACTACAATGAGCAGTTCTTC.

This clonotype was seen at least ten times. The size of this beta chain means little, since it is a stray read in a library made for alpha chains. CDR3 sequence (DNA): TGCAGTGCTAATACCCAGGGACCAGACCCCTCTGGGGCCAACGTCCTGACTTTC. It yields the protein CSANTQGPDPSGANVLTF. The chain recombines TRBV20-1 with TRBJ2-6; the D call may be TRBD1 or TRBD2 (5 bases each). CDR1 DFQATT and CDR2 SNEGSKA come from the germline V gene (reference sequence). The V end was cut by 4 bases, the J end by 0 bases, with 19 bases between. This CDR3 is built from 18 residues.

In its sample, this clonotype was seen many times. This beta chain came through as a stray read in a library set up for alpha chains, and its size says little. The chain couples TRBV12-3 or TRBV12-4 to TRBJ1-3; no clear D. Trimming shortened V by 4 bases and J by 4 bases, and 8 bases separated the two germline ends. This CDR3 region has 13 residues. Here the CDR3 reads CASSWAGGNTIYF. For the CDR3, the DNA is TGTGCCAGCAGTTGGGCAGGCGGAAACACCATATATTTT.

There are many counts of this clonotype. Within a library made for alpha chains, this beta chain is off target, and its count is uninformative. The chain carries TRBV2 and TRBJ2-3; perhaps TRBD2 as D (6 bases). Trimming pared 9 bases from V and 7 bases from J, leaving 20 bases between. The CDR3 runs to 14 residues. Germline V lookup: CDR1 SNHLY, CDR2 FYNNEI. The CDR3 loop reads CARRGTHGGYTQYF. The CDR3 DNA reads TGTGCCAGGCGCGGGACCCACGGCGGATATACGCAGTATTTT. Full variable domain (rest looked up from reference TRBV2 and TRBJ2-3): EPEVTQTPSHQVTQMGQEVILRCVPISNHLYFYWYRQILGQKVEFLVSFYNNEISEKSEIFDDQFSVERPDGSNFTLKIRSTKLEDSAMYFCARRGTHGGYTQYFGPGTRLTVL.

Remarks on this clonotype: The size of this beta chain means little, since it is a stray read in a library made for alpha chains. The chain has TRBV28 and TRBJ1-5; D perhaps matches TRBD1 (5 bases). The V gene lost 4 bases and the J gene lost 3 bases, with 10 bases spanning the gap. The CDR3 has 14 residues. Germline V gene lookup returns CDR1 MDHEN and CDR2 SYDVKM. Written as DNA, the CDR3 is TGTGCCAGCAGTTCAGGGAGCTCCAATCAGCCCCAGCATTTT. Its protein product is CASSSGSSNQPQHF.

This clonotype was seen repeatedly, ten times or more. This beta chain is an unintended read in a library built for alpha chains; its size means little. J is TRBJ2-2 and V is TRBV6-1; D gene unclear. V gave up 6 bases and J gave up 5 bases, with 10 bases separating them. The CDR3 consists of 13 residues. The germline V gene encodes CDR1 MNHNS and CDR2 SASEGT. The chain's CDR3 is CASRPLGTGELFF. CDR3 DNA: TGTGCCAGCAGACCCCTGGGGACCGGGGAGCTGTTTTTT.

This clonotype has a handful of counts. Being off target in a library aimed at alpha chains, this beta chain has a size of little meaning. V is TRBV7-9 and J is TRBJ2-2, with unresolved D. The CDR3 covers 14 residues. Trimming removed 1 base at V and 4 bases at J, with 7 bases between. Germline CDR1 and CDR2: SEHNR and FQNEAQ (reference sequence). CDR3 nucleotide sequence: TGTGCCAGCAGCTTAGTAGCTACCACCGGGGAGCTGTTTTTT. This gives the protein CASSLVATTGELFF.

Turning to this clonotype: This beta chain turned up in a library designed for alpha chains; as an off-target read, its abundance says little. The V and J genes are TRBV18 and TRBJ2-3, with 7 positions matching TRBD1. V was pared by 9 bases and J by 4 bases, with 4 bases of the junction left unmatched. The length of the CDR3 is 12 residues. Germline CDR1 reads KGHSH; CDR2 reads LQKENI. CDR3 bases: TGTGCCAGTCACAGGGGCGCAGATACGCAGTATTTT. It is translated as CASHRGADTQYF.

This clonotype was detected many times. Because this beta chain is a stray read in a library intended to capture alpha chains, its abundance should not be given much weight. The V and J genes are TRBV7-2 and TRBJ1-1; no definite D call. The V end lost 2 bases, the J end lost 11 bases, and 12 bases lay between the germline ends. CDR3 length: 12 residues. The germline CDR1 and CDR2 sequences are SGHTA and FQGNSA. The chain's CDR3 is CASSLSVRGAFF. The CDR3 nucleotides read TGTGCCAGCAGCTTAAGCGTCCGCGGCGCTTTCTTT.